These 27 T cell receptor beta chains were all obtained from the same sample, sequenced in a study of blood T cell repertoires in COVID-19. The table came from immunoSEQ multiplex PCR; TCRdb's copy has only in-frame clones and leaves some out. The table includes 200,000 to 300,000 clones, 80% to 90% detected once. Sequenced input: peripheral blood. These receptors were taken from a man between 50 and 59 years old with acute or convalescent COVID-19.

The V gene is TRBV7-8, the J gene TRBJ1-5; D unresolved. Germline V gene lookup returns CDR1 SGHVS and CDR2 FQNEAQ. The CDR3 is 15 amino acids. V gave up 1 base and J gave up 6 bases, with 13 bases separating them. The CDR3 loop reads CASSLESYKSQPQHF. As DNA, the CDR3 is TGTGCCAGCAGCTTAGAGTCGTATAAGAGTCAGCCCCAGCATTTT.

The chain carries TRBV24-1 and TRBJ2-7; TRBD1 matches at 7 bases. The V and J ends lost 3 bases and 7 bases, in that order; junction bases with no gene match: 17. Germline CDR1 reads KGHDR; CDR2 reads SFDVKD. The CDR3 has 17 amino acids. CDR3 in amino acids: CATSDQQGPPGLGEQYF. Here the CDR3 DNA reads TGTGCCACCAGTGATCAACAGGGGCCGCCGGGTTTGGGGGAGCAGTACTTC.

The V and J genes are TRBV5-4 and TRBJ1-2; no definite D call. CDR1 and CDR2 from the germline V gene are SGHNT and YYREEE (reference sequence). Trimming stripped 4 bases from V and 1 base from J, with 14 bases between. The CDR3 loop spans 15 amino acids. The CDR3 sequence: CASSPRVGFNYGYTF. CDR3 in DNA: TGTGCCAGCAGCCCGAGGGTAGGGTTTAACTATGGCTACACCTTC.

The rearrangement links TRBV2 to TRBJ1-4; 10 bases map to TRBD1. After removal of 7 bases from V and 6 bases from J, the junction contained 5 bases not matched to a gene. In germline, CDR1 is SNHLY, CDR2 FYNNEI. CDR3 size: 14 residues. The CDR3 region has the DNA TGTGCCAGCAAATCCGGGACAGGGGATGAAAAACTGTTTTTT. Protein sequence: CASKSGTGDEKLFF.

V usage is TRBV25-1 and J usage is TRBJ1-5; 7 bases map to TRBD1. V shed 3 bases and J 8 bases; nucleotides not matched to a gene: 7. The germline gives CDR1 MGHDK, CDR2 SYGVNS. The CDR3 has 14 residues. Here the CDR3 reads CASSEIQGTEPQHF. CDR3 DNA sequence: TGTGCCAGCAGTGAGATACAGGGGACGGAGCCCCAGCATTTT.

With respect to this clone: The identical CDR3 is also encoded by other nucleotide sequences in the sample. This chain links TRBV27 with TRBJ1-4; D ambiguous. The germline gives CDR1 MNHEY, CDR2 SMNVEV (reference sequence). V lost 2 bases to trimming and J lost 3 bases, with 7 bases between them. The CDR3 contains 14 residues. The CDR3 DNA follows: TGTGCCAGCAGTTTACGGCGGGCTAATGAAAAACTGTTTTTT. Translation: CASSLRRANEKLFF.

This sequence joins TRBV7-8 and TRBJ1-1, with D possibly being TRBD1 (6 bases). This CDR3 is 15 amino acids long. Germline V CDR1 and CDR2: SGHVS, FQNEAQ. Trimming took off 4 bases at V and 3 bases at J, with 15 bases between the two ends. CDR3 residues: CASSWQGSRDTEAFF. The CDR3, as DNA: TGTGCCAGCAGCTGGCAGGGGAGCAGGGACACTGAAGCTTTCTTT.

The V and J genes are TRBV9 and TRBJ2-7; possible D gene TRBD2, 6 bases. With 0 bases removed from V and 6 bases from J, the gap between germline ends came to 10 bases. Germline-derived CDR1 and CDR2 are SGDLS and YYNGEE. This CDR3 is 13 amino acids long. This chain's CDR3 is CASSVGGGGEQYF. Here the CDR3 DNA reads TGTGCCAGCAGCGTAGGTGGGGGAGGCGAGCAGTACTTC.

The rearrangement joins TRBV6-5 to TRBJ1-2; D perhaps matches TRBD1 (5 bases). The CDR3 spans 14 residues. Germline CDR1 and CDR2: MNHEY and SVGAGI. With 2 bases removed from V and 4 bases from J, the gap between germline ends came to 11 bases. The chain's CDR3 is CASSYARQSYGYTF. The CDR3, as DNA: TGTGCCAGCAGTTACGCGAGACAGTCCTATGGCTACACCTTC.

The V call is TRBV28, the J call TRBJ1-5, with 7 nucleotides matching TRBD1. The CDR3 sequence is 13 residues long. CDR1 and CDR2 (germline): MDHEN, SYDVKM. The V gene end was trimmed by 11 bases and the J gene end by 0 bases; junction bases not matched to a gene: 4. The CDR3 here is CAGGQYSNQPQHF. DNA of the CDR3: TGTGCCGGGGGACAGTATAGCAATCAGCCCCAGCATTTT.

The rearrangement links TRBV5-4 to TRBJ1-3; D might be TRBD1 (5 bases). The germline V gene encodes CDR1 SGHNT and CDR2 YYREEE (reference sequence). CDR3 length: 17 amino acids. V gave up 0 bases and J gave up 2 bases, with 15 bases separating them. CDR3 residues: CASSLAISPGTGNTIYF. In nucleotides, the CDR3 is TGTGCCAGCAGCTTGGCTATCAGCCCAGGGACTGGAAACACCATATATTTT.

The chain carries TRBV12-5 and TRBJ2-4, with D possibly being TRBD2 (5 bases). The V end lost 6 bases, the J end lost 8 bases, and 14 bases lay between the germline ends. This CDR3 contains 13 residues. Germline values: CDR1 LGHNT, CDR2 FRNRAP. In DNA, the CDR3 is TGTGCTAGTGGCATCGGTGAAGCGGACATTCAGTACTTC. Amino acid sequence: CASGIGEADIQYF.

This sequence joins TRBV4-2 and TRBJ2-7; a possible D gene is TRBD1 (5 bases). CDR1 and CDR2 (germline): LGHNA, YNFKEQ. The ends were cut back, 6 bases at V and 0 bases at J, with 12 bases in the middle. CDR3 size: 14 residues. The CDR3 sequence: CASRGRGHSYEQYF. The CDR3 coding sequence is TGTGCCAGCAGGGGAAGGGGCCACTCCTACGAGCAGTACTTC.

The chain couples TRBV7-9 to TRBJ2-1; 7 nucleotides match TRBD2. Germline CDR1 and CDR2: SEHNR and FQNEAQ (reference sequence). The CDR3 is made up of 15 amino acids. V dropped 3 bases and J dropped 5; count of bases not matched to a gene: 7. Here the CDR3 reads CASSFLGGGDNEQFF. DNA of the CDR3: TGTGCCAGCAGCTTCCTCGGCGGGGGTGACAATGAGCAGTTCTTC.

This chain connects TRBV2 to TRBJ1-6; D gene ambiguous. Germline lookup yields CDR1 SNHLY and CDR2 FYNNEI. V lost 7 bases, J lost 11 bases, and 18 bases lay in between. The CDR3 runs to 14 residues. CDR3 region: CASNSELGGTPLHF. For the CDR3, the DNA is TGTGCCAGCAACAGCGAACTAGGAGGCACACCCCTCCACTTT.

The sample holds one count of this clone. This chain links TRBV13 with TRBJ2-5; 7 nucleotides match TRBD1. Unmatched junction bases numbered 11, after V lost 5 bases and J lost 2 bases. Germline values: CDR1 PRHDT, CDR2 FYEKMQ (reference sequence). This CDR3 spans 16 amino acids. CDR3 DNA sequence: TGTGCCAGCAGCCAAACAGGGGCCCCCCCTCAAGAGACCCAGTACTTC. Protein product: CASSQTGAPPQETQYF.

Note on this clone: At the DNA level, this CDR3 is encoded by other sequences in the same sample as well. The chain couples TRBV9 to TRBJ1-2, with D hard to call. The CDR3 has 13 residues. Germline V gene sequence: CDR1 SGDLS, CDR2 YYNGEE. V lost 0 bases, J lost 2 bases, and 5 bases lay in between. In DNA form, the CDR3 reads TGTGCCAGCAGCGTAGCCCAAAACTATGGCTACACCTTC. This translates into CASSVAQNYGYTF.

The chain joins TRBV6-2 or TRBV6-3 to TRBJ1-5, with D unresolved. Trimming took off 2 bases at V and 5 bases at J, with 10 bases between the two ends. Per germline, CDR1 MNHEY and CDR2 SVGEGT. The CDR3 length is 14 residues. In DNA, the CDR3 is TGTGCCAGCAGTTACCCGGTTACCTATCAGCCCCAGCATTTT. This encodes CASSYPVTYQPQHF.

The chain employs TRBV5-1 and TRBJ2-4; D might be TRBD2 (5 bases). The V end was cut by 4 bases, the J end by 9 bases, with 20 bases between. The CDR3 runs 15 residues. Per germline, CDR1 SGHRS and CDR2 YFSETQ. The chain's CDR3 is CASSPPGGRRGIQYF. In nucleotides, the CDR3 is TGCGCCAGCAGCCCGCCTGGCGGGCGCCGGGGCATTCAGTACTTC.

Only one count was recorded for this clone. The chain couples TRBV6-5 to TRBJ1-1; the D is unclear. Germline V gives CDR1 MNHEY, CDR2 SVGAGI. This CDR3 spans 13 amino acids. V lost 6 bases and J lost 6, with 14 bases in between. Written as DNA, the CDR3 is TGTGCCAGCAGCGGGCCGGAGGGTCCTGAAGCTTTCTTT. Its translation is CASSGPEGPEAFF.

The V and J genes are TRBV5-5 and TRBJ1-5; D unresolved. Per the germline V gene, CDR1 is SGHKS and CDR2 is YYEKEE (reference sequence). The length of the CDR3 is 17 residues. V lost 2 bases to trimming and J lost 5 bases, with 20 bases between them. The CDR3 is CASSFQLTPSSYQPQHF. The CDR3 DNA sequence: TGTGCCAGCAGCTTCCAGCTGACACCCAGTTCCTATCAGCCCCAGCATTTT.

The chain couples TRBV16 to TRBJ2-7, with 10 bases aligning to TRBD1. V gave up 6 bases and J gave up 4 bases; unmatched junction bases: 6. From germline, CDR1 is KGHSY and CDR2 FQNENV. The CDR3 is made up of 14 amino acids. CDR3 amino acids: CASRPGTGDYEQYF. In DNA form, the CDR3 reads TGTGCCAGCAGACCCGGGACAGGGGATTACGAGCAGTACTTC. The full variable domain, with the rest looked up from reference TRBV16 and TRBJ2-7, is GEEVAQTPKHLVRGEGQKAKLYCAPIKGHSYVFWYQQVLKNEFKFLISFQNENVFDETGMPKERFSAKCLPNSPCSLEIQATKLEDSAVYFCASRPGTGDYEQYFGPGTRLTVT.

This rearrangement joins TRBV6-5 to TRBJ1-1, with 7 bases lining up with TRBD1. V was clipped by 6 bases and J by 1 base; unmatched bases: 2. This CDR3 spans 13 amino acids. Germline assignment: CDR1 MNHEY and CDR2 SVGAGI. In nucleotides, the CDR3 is TGTGCCAGCAGCCGACAGGGGAACACTGAAGCTTTCTTT. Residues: CASSRQGNTEAFF.

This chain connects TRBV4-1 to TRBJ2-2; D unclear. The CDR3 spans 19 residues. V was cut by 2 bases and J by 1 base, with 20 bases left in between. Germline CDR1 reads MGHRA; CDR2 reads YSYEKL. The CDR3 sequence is CASSQPKSLSKRNTGELFF. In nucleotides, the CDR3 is TGCGCCAGCAGCCAACCTAAGAGCCTAAGTAAAAGGAACACCGGGGAGCTGTTTTTT.

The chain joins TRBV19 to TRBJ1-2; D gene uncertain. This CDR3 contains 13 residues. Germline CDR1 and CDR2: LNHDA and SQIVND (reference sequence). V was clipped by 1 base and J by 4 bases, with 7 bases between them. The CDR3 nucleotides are TGTGCCAGTAGTATAGGTCCGAGCTATGGCTACACCTTC. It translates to CASSIGPSYGYTF.

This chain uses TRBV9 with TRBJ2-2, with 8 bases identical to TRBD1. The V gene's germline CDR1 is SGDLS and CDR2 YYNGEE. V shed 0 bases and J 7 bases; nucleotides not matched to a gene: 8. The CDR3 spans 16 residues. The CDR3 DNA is TGTGCCAGCAGCGTAGCGGAAGGACAGGGAGTCGGGGAGCTGTTTTTT. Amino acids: CASSVAEGQGVGELFF.

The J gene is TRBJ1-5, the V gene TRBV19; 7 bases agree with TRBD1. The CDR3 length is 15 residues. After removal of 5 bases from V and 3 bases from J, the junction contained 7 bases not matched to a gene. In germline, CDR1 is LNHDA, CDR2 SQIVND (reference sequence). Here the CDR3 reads CASSVATGANQPQHF. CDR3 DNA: TGTGCCAGTAGTGTCGCAACAGGGGCCAATCAGCCCCAGCATTTT.